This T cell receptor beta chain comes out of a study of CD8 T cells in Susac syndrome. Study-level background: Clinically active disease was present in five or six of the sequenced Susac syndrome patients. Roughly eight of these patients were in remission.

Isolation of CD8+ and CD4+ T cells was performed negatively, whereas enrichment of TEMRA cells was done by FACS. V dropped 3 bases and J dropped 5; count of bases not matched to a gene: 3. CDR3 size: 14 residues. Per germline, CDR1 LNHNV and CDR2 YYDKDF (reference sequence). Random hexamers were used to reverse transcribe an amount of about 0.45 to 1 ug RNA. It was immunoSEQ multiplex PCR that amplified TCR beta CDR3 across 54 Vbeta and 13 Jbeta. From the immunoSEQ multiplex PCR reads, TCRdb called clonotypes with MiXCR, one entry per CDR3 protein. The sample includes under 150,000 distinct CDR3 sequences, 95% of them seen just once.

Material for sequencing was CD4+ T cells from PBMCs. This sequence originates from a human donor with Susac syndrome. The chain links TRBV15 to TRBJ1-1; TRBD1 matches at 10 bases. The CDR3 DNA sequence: TGTGCCACCAGCAGTGACAGGGGGCGTACTGAAGCTTTCTTT. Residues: CATSSDRGRTEAFF.